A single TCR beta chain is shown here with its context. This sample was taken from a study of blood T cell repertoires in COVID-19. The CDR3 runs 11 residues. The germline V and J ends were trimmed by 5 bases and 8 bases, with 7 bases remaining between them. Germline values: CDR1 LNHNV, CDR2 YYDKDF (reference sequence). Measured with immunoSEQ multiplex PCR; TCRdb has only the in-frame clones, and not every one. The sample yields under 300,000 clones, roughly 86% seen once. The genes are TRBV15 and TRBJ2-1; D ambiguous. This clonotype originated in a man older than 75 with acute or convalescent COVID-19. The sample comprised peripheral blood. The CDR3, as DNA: TGTGCCACCAGCCTGAGGTATGAGCAGTTCTTC. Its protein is CATSLRYEQFF.